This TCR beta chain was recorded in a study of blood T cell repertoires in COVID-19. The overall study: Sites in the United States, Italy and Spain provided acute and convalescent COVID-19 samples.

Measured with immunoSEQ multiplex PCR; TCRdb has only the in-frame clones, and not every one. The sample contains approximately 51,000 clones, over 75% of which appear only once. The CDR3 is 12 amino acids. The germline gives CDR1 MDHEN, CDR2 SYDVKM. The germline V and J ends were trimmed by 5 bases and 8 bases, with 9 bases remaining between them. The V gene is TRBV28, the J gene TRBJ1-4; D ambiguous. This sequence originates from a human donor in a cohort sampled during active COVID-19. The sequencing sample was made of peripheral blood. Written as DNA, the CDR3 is TGTGCCAGCAGTAAGGCGGGAGAAAAACTGTTTTTT. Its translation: CASSKAGEKLFF.